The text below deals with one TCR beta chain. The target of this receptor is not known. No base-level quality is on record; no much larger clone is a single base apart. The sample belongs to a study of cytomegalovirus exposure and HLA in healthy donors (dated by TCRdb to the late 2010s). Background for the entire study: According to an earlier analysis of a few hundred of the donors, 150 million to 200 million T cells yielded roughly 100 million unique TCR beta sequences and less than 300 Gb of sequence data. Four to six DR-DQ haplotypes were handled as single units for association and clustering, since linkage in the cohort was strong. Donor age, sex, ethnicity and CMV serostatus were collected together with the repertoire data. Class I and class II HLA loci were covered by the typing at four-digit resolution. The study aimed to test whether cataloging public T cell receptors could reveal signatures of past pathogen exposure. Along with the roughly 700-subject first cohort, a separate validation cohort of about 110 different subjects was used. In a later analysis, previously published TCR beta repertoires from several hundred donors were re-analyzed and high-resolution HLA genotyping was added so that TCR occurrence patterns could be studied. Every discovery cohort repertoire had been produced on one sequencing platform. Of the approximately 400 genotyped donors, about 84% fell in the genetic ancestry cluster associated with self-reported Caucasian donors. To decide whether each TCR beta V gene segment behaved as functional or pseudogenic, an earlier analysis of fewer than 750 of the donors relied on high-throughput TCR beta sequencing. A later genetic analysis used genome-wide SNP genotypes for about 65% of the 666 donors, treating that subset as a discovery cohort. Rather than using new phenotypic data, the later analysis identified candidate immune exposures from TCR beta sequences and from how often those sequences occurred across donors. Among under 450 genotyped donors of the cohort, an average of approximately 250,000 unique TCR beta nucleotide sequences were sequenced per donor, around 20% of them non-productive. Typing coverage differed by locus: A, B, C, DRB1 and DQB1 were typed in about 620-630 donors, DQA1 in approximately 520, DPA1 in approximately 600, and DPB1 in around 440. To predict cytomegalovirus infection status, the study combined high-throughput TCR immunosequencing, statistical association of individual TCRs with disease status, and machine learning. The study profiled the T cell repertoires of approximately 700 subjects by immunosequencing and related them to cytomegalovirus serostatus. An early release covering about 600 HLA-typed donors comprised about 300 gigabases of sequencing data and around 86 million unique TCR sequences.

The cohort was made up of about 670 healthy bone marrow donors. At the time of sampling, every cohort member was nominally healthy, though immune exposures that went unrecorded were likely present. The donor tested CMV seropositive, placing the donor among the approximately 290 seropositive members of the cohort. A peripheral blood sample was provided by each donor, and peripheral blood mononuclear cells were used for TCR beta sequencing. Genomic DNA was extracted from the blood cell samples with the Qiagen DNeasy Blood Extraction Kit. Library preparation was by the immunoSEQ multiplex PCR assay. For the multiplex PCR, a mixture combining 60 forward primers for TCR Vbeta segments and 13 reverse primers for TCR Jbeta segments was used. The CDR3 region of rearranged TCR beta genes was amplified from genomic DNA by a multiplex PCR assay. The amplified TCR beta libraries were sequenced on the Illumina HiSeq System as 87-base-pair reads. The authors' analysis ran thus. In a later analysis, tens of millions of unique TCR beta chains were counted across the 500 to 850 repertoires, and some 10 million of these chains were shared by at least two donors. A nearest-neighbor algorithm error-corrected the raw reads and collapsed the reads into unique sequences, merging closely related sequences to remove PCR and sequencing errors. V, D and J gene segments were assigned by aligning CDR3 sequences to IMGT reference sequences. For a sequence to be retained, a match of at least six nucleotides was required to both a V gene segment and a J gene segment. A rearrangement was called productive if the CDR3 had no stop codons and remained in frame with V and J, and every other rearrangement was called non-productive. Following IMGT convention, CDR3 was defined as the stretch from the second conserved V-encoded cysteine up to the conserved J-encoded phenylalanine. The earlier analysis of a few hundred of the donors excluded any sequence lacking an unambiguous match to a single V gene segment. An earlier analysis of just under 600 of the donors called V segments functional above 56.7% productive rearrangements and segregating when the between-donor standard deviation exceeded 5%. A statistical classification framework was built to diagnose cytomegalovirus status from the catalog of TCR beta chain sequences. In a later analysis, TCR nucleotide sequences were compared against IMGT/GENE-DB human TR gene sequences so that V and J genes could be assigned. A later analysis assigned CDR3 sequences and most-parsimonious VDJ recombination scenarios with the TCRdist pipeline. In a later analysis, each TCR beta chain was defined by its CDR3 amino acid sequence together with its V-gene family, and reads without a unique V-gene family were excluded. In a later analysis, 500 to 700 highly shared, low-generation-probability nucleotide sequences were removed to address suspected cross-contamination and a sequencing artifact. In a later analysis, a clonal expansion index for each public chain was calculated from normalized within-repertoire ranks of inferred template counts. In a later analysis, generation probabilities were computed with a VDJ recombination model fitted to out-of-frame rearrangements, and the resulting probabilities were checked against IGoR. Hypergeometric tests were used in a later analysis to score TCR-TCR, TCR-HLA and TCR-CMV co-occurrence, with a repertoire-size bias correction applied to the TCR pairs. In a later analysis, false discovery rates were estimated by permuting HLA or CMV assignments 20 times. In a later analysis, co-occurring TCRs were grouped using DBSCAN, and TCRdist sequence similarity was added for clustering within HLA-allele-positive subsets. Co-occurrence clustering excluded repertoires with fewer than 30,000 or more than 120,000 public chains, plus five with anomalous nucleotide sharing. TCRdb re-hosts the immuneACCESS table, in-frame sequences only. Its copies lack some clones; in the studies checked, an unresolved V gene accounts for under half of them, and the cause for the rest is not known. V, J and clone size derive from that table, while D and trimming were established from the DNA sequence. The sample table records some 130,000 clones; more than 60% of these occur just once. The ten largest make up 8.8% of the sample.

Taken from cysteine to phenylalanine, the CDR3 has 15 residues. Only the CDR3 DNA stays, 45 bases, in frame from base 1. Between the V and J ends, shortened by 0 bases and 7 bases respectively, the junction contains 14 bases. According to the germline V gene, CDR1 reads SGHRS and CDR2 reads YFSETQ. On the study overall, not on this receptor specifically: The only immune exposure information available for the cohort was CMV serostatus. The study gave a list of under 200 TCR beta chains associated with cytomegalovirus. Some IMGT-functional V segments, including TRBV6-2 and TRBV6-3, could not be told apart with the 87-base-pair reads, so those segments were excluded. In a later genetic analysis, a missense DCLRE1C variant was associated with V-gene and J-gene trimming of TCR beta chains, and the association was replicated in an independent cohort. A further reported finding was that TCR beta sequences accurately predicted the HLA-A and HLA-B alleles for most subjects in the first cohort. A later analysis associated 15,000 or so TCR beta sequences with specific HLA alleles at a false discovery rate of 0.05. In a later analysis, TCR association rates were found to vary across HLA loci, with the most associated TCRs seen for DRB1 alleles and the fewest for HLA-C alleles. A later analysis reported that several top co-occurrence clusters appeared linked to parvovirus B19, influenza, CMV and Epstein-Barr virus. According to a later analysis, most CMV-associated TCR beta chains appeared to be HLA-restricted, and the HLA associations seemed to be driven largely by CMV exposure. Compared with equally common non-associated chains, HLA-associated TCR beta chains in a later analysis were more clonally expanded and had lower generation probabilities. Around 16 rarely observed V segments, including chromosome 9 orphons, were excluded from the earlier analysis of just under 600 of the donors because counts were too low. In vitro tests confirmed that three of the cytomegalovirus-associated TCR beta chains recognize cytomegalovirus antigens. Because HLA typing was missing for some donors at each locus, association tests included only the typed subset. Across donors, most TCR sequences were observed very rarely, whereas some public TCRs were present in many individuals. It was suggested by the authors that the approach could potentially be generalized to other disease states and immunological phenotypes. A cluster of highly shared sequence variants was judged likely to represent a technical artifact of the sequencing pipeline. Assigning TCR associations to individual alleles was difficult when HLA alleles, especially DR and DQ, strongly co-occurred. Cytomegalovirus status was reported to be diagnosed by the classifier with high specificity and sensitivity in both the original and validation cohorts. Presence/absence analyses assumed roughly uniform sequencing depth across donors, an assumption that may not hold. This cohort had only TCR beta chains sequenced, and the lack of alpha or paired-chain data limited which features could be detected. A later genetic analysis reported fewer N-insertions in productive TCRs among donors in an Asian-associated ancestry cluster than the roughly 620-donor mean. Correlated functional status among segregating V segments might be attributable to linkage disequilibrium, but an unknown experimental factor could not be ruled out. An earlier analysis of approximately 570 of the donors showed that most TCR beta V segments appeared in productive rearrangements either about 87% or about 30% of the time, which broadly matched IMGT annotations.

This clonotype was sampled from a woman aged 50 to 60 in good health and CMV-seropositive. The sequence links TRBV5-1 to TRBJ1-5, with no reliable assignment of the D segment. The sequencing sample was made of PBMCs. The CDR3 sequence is CASSLGDGGKQPQHF. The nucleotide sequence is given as TGCGCCAGCAGCTTGGGAGACGGAGGGAAACAGCCCCAGCATTTT.